This is a list of T cell receptor beta chains from one sample in a study of T cell changes during pregnancy in multiple sclerosis. Some clones are missing from TCRdb's copy, which holds only in-frame ones; the method was immunoSEQ multiplex PCR. Of around 100,000 clones listed, around 92% were seen once; the top ten hold around 3.2%. The sequenced sample was peripheral blood, obtained in the second trimester of pregnancy. These receptors were obtained from a female donor with multiple sclerosis, enrolled in a pregnancy study. CDR3s include the opening cysteine and the closing phenylalanine or tryptophan. D genes are given only for firm matches. For some rows the clone size is stated as once, few or many, or as a class when expanded; others skip it.

TRBV5-1,TRBD1,TRBJ1-1,NA,TGCGCCAGCAGCTTGGCCGCAGACAGGGGCACTGAAGCTTTCTTT,CASSLAADRGTEAFF
TRBV9,NA,TRBJ2-5,NA,TGTGCCAGCAGCGTAGAGGAACAGGCCCAAGAGACCCAGTACTTC,CASSVEEQAQETQYF
TRBV4-3,NA,TRBJ2-7,NA,TGCGCCAGCAGCCAAGATTTGGAGTACGAGCAGTACTTC,CASSQDLEYEQYF
TRBV7-9,TRBD1,TRBJ2-7,NA,TGTGCCAGCATTGGGACAGCAACCTACGAGCAGTACTTC,CASIGTATYEQYF
TRBV5-4,NA,TRBJ1-3,NA,TGTGCCAGCAGCTTCGGGGTGAGCTCTGGAAACACCATATATTTT,CASSFGVSSGNTIYF
TRBV7-3,TRBD1,TRBJ2-3,NA,TGTGCCAGCAGCCCACAGGGGGCTGGTGGCACAGATACGCAGTATTTT,CASSPQGAGGTDTQYF
TRBV18,TRBD2,TRBJ2-1,NA,TGTGCCAGCTCACCAAGCGCGGGAGCTGGCAATGAGCAGTTCTTC,CASSPSAGAGNEQFF
TRBV4-1,NA,TRBJ1-4,NA,TGCGCCAGCAGCCAAGGTATAAATGAAAAACTGTTTTTT,CASSQGINEKLFF
TRBV19,NA,TRBJ2-7,NA,TGTGCCAGTAGTAGACAGAAATCCTACGAGCAGTACTTC,CASSRQKSYEQYF
TRBV9,TRBD2,TRBJ2-3,NA,TGTGCCAGCAGCCCCACCCCAGCGGGAGCCGCCAGGGATACGCAGTATTTT,CASSPTPAGAARDTQYF
TRBV25-1,NA,TRBJ1-1,NA,TGTGCCAGCAGTGCAGGGTCAGTCACTGAAGCTTTCTTT,CASSAGSVTEAFF
TRBV18,TRBD2,TRBJ2-3,NA,TGTGCCAGCTCACAAGCGGGGGTTAGCACAGATACGCAGTATTTT,CASSQAGVSTDTQYF
TRBV28,NA,TRBJ1-4,NA,TGTGCCAGCAGTTCATCAGGGGATGAAAAACTGTTTTTT,CASSSSGDEKLFF
TRBV2,NA,TRBJ2-7,NA,TGTGCCAGCAGTCCGGACTTCTACGAGCAGTACTTC,CASSPDFYEQYF
TRBV19,TRBD1,TRBJ2-7,NA,TGTGCCAGTAGTAAGACAGGGGCGGGCGAGCAGTACTTC,CASSKTGAGEQYF
TRBV19,NA,TRBJ2-7,NA,TGTGCCAGTAGTACCAGTATAGCGACCCCCGAGCAGTACTTC,CASSTSIATPEQYF
TRBV10-2,TRBD1,TRBJ2-5,NA,TGCGCCAGCAGTGACGGGACAGGGGTCCAAGAGACCCAGTACTTC,CASSDGTGVQETQYF
TRBV15,NA,TRBJ2-6,NA,TGTGCCACCAGCAGAGATACAGGGTTTGGGGCCGACGTCCTGACTTTC,CATSRDTGFGADVLTF
TRBV18,TRBD1,TRBJ1-2,NA,TGTGCCAGCTCAGTACAGGGGAACCATGGCTACACCTTC,CASSVQGNHGYTF
TRBV5-1,NA,TRBJ2-7,NA,TGCGCCAGCAGCTTGGTTTCGTCCCCAGATTCGGGGCAGTACTTC,CASSLVSSPDSGQYF
TRBV6-1,NA,TRBJ1-5,NA,TGTGCCAGCAGTGAAGCGCAGTGGAATCAGCCCCAGCATTTT,CASSEAQWNQPQHF
TRBV6-6,TRBD1,TRBJ1-2,NA,TGTGCCAGCAGACGCGGACAGGGAAACTATGGCTACACCTTC,CASRRGQGNYGYTF
TRBV29-1,TRBD2,TRBJ2-2,few,TGCAGCGTTGCAGGGACTAGCGGCACCGGGGAGCTGTTTTTT,CSVAGTSGTGELFF
TRBV5-6,NA,TRBJ2-5,NA,TGTGCCAGCAGCTTGGGGCAATTCCAAGAGACCCAGTACTTC,CASSLGQFQETQYF
TRBV28,TRBD2,TRBJ2-5,NA,TGTGCCAGCAGTTTACTGCGACTCAGCGGGAGGGTCGGGGTTGAGACCCAGTACTTC,CASSLLRLSGRVGVETQYF
TRBV7-2,TRBD2,TRBJ2-2,NA,TGTGCCAGCAGTCGAGCCCCTAGCGGGAGGTTCACCGGGGAGCTGTTTTTT,CASSRAPSGRFTGELFF
TRBV5-1,TRBD2,TRBJ2-7,NA,TGCGCCAGCAGCCCCCGGAGCGGGAGGGCCCACGAGCAGTACTTC,CASSPRSGRAHEQYF
TRBV30,TRBD1,TRBJ2-7,NA,TGTGCCGGGGACAGGGGCCGCTCCTACGAGCAGTACTTC,CAGDRGRSYEQYF
TRBV27,NA,TRBJ2-3,NA,TGTGCCAGCAGTAGGGGTCGACTAGTGGATACGCAGTATTTT,CASSRGRLVDTQYF
TRBV30,NA,TRBJ2-7,NA,TGTGCCTGGAATTTGGACAGACGGAGCTCCTACGAGCAGTACTTC,CAWNLDRRSSYEQYF
TRBV30,TRBD2,TRBJ2-1,NA,TGTGCCTGGAAGGGGACTAGCAAGGGCAATGAGCAGTTCTTC,CAWKGTSKGNEQFF
TRBV5-4,NA,TRBJ2-1,NA,TGTGCCAGCAGCTCCTTAGGCGGATCAAAATACAATGAGCAGTTCTTC,CASSSLGGSKYNEQFF
TRBV6-6,TRBD1,TRBJ1-1,NA,TGTGCCAGCGTGGGACAGGTGAACACTGAAGCTTTCTTT,CASVGQVNTEAFF
TRBV27,NA,TRBJ2-3,NA,TGTGCCAGCAGTTTATGGTCGAGAGATACGCAGTATTTT,CASSLWSRDTQYF
TRBV11-2,TRBD1,TRBJ1-1,once,TGTGCCAGCAGCTTAGGGAGACAGGGTACAGCTTTCTTT,CASSLGRQGTAFF
TRBV28,TRBD2,TRBJ2-1,NA,TGTGCCAGCAGTTTCGATGCTAGCGGGAACAATGAGCAGTTCTTC,CASSFDASGNNEQFF
TRBV28,TRBD1,TRBJ1-1,NA,TGTGCCAGCAGCCCAAGACAGGGGACGAACACTGAAGCTTTCTTT,CASSPRQGTNTEAFF
TRBV29-1,NA,TRBJ2-3,NA,TGCAGCGCGGGGCGGCTAGCGCTCGCAGATACGCAGTATTTT,CSAGRLALADTQYF
TRBV27,NA,TRBJ2-7,NA,TGTGCCAGCAGTTTCGGACAAGGCGAGCAGTACTTC,CASSFGQGEQYF
TRBV15,TRBD1,TRBJ2-2,NA,TGTGCCACCAGCAGGGACAGGGATACCGGGGAGCTGTTTTTT,CATSRDRDTGELFF
TRBV7-9,NA,TRBJ1-1,NA,TGTGCCAGCAGCTTAGCAGTAGGCGGAGGGGACACTGAAGCTTTCTTT,CASSLAVGGGDTEAFF
TRBV6-6,NA,TRBJ2-5,NA,TGTGCCAGCAGTTATCAGCAGGGGCTCCAAGAGACCCAGTACTTC,CASSYQQGLQETQYF
TRBV30,NA,TRBJ1-1,NA,TGTGCCTGGATGGCACACCCTGAAGCTTTCTTT,CAWMAHPEAFF
TRBV6-6,NA,TRBJ2-3,NA,TGTGCCAGCAGTCCTCCAGTAGCGTCAGATACGCAGTATTTT,CASSPPVASDTQYF
TRBV28,TRBD1,TRBJ1-5,NA,TGTGCCAGCAGTTTCCAGGACAGGGCTAGCAATCAGCCCCAGCATTTT,CASSFQDRASNQPQHF
TRBV2,TRBD1,TRBJ1-1,NA,TGTGCAAGCCGGGACAGGGGGCTTGGCACTGAAGCTTTCTTT,CASRDRGLGTEAFF
TRBV5-1,NA,TRBJ1-1,NA,TGCGCCAGCAGCGGAAACACTAAACCGGGTACTGAAGCTTTCTTT,CASSGNTKPGTEAFF
TRBV6-6,TRBD1,TRBJ2-1,NA,TGTGCCAGCAGACCGACAACAGGGGTTGAGCAGTTCTTC,CASRPTTGVEQFF
TRBV6-5,TRBD2,TRBJ2-7,NA,TGTGCCAGCAGCCCCACTAGCGGGAGGGCCTACGAGCAGTACTTC,CASSPTSGRAYEQYF